The 14 T cell receptor beta chains in this list originate from one sample, sequenced in a study of naive and memory T cell subsets. TCR cDNA received a 3' ligated oligonucleotide that carried a UMI. Four PCR rounds used nested alpha and beta constant region primers plus the SP2 primer. In TCRdb, the 5' RACE reads were re-called with MiXCR into one record per CDR3 protein. In the table there are more than 45,000 distinct CDR3 sequences, 4.7% of which are singletons. Source of these receptors: a female donor in good health.

This clonotype appeared many times. The chain combines TRBV28 with TRBJ2-2; the D gene is possibly TRBD2 (6 bases). The CDR3 loop spans 13 amino acids. The V gene's germline CDR1 is MDHEN and CDR2 SYDVKM. Trimming cost V 6 bases and J 7 bases, with 12 bases left between them. Here the CDR3 reads CASRGGGIGELFF. CDR3 sequence (DNA): TGTGCCAGCAGGGGAGGAGGGATCGGGGAGCTGTTTTTT.

This clonotype has a handful of counts. The J gene is TRBJ2-1, the V gene TRBV19, with TRBD2 matching over 10 bases. Germline V CDR1 and CDR2: LNHDA, SQIVND (reference sequence). This CDR3 contains 15 residues. V gave up 6 bases and J gave up 8 bases; unmatched junction bases: 10. The CDR3 sequence is CASREREGRLYEQFF. The CDR3 region has the DNA TGTGCCAGTAGGGAGCGGGAGGGCCGCTTGTATGAGCAGTTCTTC.

At least ten counts were recorded for this clonotype. The chain joins TRBV4-2 to TRBJ2-5; D is uncertain. The germline V gene encodes CDR1 LGHNA and CDR2 YNFKEQ. The CDR3 has 14 amino acids. V was clipped by 0 bases and J by 3 bases, with 8 bases between them. The CDR3 DNA reads TGTGCCAGCAGCCAAGATTCGGCCGAAGAGACCCAGTACTTC. The encoded protein is CASSQDSAEETQYF.

Only a few counts were recorded for this clonotype. The rearrangement uses TRBV5-4 and TRBJ1-6; maybe TRBD1 (5 bases). The CDR3 runs 14 residues. V lost 4 bases and J 7 bases, leaving 12 bases between the germline ends. Per germline, CDR1 SGHNT and CDR2 YYREEE (reference sequence). Written as DNA, the CDR3 is TGTGCCAGCAGCACGGGGGGAAAGAATTCACCCCTCCACTTT. Translated, it gives CASSTGGKNSPLHF.

This clonotype has a handful of counts. This chain uses TRBV20-1 with TRBJ2-7; a weak D match, TRBD1 (6 bases). This CDR3 has 13 amino acids. Germline lookup yields CDR1 DFQATT and CDR2 SNEGSKA (reference sequence). The CDR3 region has the DNA TGCAGCGCCGAAGACCGACAGGAATACGAGCAGTACTTC. Its protein product is CSAEDRQEYEQYF.

This clonotype was recorded many times. This sequence joins TRBV28 and TRBJ2-1; D possibly corresponds to TRBD2 (6 bases). Trimming removed 3 bases at V and 13 bases at J, with 13 bases between. This CDR3 is built from 12 residues. Per germline, CDR1 MDHEN and CDR2 SYDVKM. The CDR3 DNA reads as TGTGCCAGCAGTTTTGGTTGGGACTTTCAGTTCTTC. Its translation: CASSFGWDFQFF.

The J gene is TRBJ2-3, the V gene TRBV5-8, with D possibly matching TRBD1 (7 bases). The CDR3 loop spans 17 amino acids. Trimming stripped 0 bases from V and 5 bases from J, with 19 bases between. Germline CDR1 and CDR2: SGHTS and YDEGEE. As DNA, the CDR3 is TGTGCCAGCAGCTTGGCGGAGGGGGCCAGGGCGGTAGATACGCAGTATTTT. Translation gives CASSLAEGARAVDTQYF. Using reference TRBV5-8 and TRBJ2-3 for the parts outside the CDR3, the full variable domain is EAGVTQSPTHLIKTRGQQATLRCSPISGHTSVYWYQQALGLGLQFLLWYDEGEERNRGNFPPRFSGRQFPNYSSELNVNALELEDSALYLCASSLAEGARAVDTQYFGPGTRLTVL.

This clonotype has a count of ten or more. J is TRBJ2-1 and V is TRBV19, with D possibly TRBD2 on 6 matching bases. CDR1 and CDR2 from the germline V gene are LNHDA and SQIVND (reference sequence). Deletions cut 3 bases from V and 8 bases from J, with 11 bases between. The CDR3 loop spans 13 amino acids. Here the CDR3 DNA reads TGTGCCAGTAGTATTCAACGGGAGTATGAGCAGTTCTTC. It specifies CASSIQREYEQFF.

Only a few counts were recorded for this clonotype. The chain carries TRBV9 and TRBJ1-1, with a possible D match to TRBD1 (5 bases). This CDR3 is 12 amino acids long. Per the germline V gene, CDR1 is SGDLS and CDR2 is YYNGEE. The V and J ends lost 5 bases and 4 bases respectively, with 9 bases between them. CDR3 loop: CASRGGTTEAFF. CDR3 nucleotide sequence: TGTGCCAGCAGGGGAGGGACCACTGAAGCTTTCTTT.

The chain carries TRBV7-9 and TRBJ2-7, with TRBD1 identical over 10 bases. V lost 5 bases and J lost 6; bases outside the gene matches: 13. Germline loops: CDR1 SEHNR, CDR2 FQNEAQ (reference sequence). The CDR3 is made up of 16 amino acids. CDR3: CASSPSGDRGAGEQYF. The CDR3 DNA follows: TGTGCCAGCAGCCCAAGTGGGGACAGGGGTGCCGGCGAGCAGTACTTC.

The table lists this clonotype with many counts. The chain uses TRBV7-9 and TRBJ2-1; D not certain. Germline-derived CDR1 and CDR2 are SEHNR and FQNEAQ (reference sequence). V shed 2 bases and J shed 7 bases, with 12 bases lying between them. The CDR3 contains 14 residues. The CDR3 loop reads CASSLSLWANEQFF. CDR3 nucleotides: TGTGCCAGCAGCTTATCTTTATGGGCTAATGAGCAGTTCTTC.

This clonotype was counted ten times or more. CDR3 nucleotides: TGTGCCAGCAGTTTAATAGGTAGCGGGTCAAAAGAGCAGTTCTTC. Residues: CASSLIGSGSKEQFF. This chain uses TRBV27 with TRBJ2-1; TRBD2 matches 7 bases. This CDR3 is built from 15 residues. Germline trimming cut 2 bases from V and 10 bases from J; bases unmatched to any gene: 11. Per germline, CDR1 MNHEY and CDR2 SMNVEV (reference sequence).

This clonotype was counted only a few times. CDR3 sequence: CSGRGSYEQYF. In nucleotides, the CDR3 is TGCAGCGGCAGGGGCAGCTACGAGCAGTACTTC. The chain links TRBV29-1 to TRBJ2-7; a possible D gene is TRBD1 (6 bases). V lost 7 bases, J lost 3 bases, and 10 bases lay in between. This CDR3 comprises 11 residues. The germline V gene encodes CDR1 SQVTM and CDR2 ANQGSEA.

This clonotype has a count of ten or more. CDR3 nucleotides: TGTGCCAGCAGTGAAACAGCGTATGGCACAGATACGCAGTATTTT. Translation gives CASSETAYGTDTQYF. The chain joins TRBV6-4 to TRBJ2-3; D remains unclear. The CDR3 spans 15 residues. The ends were cut back, 3 bases at V and 1 base at J, with 11 bases in the middle. In germline, CDR1 is MRHNA, CDR2 SNTAGT.